The 9 T cell receptor beta chains given below trace back to one sample, sequenced in a study of OX40 agonist ivuxolimab in advanced cancers. The data were produced by immunoSEQ multiplex PCR, yet TCRdb's version contains in-frame clones alone and is incomplete. The sample shows tens of thousands of clones, about 76% of them seen only once. The sequencing here drew on CD4+ or CD8+ T cells sorted from blood, taken in a trial of the OX40 agonist ivuxolimab. These receptors all stem from an adult with an advanced solid tumor such as melanoma, head and neck, liver or kidney cancer.

CDR3 protein: CASSFTGTSVLTGELFF. In DNA form, the CDR3 reads TGTGCCAGCAGTTTCACCGGGACTAGCGTCCTCACCGGGGAGCTGTTTTTT. The chain carries TRBV27 and TRBJ2-2; TRBD2 aligns across 10 bases. The CDR3 has 17 residues. J was trimmed by 4 bases and V by 3 bases; bases with no gene match: 8. In germline, CDR1 is MNHEY, CDR2 SMNVEV (reference sequence).

The V gene is TRBV13, the J gene TRBJ1-1; no reliable D call. CDR1 is PRHDT and CDR2 is FYEKMQ in the germline V gene (reference sequence). Between the trimmed V and J ends, which lost 5 bases and 11 bases, there was a span of 12 bases. The CDR3 has 11 residues. The CDR3 coding sequence is TGTGCCAGCAGCAAGCCCGTCCGGGCTTTCTTT. It specifies CASSKPVRAFF.

The chain couples TRBV7-2 to TRBJ2-7; a possible D gene is TRBD2 (5 bases). The length of the CDR3 is 13 residues. Looked up from germline, CDR1 is SGHTA and CDR2 is FQGNSA. Trimming took 3 bases from V and 5 from J, leaving 11 bases between them. CDR3 coding DNA: TGTGCCAGCAGCTTCGGTTCCGGGAACGAGCAGTACTTC. This codes for CASSFGSGNEQYF.

V gene TRBV30 combines with J gene TRBJ1-2; TRBD1 aligns across 7 bases. J gave up 4 bases and V 5 bases, and 7 bases lay outside the gene matches. The CDR3 extends over 13 amino acids. Germline V gene data show CDR1 as GTSNPN and CDR2 as SVGIG (reference sequence). The CDR3 nucleotides are TGTGCCTGGGCCGGGACAGAGAGCTATGGCTACACCTTC. Protein product: CAWAGTESYGYTF.

This clone was picked up one time. CDR3: CASSTSPSYEQYV. DNA for the CDR3: TGTGCCAGCAGCACCTCCCCGAGCTACGAGCAGTACGTC. V and J are TRBV5-5 and TRBJ2-7; no clear D. The CDR3 totals 13 residues. Germline lookup yields CDR1 SGHKS and CDR2 YYEKEE (reference sequence). V gave up 4 bases and J gave up 3 bases, with 11 bases separating them.

The chain links TRBV6-5 to TRBJ2-2, with a weak D call TRBD1 (6 bases). Germline V lookup: CDR1 MNHEY, CDR2 SVGAGI. V was pared by 4 bases and J by 0 bases, with 12 bases between. CDR3 size: 16 residues. Here the CDR3 reads CASSWTDIPNTGELFF. The CDR3 DNA sequence: TGTGCCAGCAGTTGGACAGATATACCGAACACCGGGGAGCTGTTTTTT.

This chain links TRBV29-1 with TRBJ2-1; 8 nucleotides match TRBD2. V gave up 2 bases and J gave up 2 bases; unmatched junction bases: 5. This CDR3 has 15 residues. In germline, CDR1 is SQVTM, CDR2 ANQGSEA. The CDR3 DNA is TGCAGCGTTGAACCGGGAGGGGTCACCTACAATGAGCAGTTCTTC. Its protein product is CSVEPGGVTYNEQFF.

This clone was counted between two and nine times. The chain couples TRBV2 to TRBJ2-1; 8 bases match TRBD1. CDR1 and CDR2 from the germline V gene are SNHLY and FYNNEI. The CDR3 consists of 14 residues. V gave up 2 bases and J gave up 7 bases; unmatched junction bases: 4. The CDR3 nucleotides read TGTGCCAGCAGTGAAAGGGGACAGGAAAATGAGCAGTTCTTC. It yields the protein CASSERGQENEQFF.

This rearrangement joins TRBV5-8 to TRBJ2-2, with 9 bases that match TRBD1. Losses at the gene ends were 4 bases for V and 5 bases for J; bases not matched to a gene: 6. CDR1 is SGHTS and CDR2 is YDEGEE in the germline V gene. The CDR3 loop spans 15 amino acids. CDR3 DNA sequence: TGTGCCAGCAGCCCCACAGGGGGCTATACCGGGGAGCTGTTTTTT. As protein: CASSPTGGYTGELFF.